A selection of T cell receptor beta chains follows, all from one sample in a study of cytomegalovirus exposure and HLA in healthy donors. Sequencing used immunoSEQ multiplex PCR; TCRdb keeps in-frame clones, though not all of them. Of tens of thousands of clones in the sample, under 85% were seen once. Sequencing was done on a sample of PBMCs. Receptor source: a male donor in good health and CMV-seronegative. CDR3s include the opening cysteine and the closing phenylalanine or tryptophan. The D gene is left open where the match is weak. Part of the rows lack a size; the others show once, few, many or a class for expanded clones.

j_gene | d_gene | abundance | v_gene | CDR3aa | CDR3nt
TRBJ2-7 | TRBD1 | . | TRBV27 | CASSRGTGDTYEQYF | TGTGCCAGCAGCCGGGGGACAGGGGATACCTACGAGCAGTACTTC
TRBJ1-2 | . | once | TRBV5-1 | CASSPTGFAGYTF | TGCGCCAGCAGTCCTACAGGGTTCGCAGGCTACACCTTC
TRBJ1-1 | TRBD1 | . | TRBV2 | CASSADRGNTEAFF | TGTGCCAGCAGTGCAGACAGGGGGAACACTGAAGCTTTCTTT
TRBJ1-2 | TRBD1 | . | TRBV10-3 | CAISDAGTGNTF | TGTGCCATCAGTGATGCCGGGACAGGGAACACCTTC
TRBJ1-1 | TRBD1 | few | TRBV6-6 | CASIYPGGMNTEAFF | TGTGCCAGCATCTACCCAGGGGGCATGAACACTGAAGCTTTCTTT
TRBJ1-4 | . | . | TRBV5-4 | CASSLSGPQEKLFF | TGTGCCAGCAGCCTCTCGGGTCCCCAGGAAAAACTGTTTTTT
TRBJ2-5 | . | . | TRBV7-2 | CASSLAYGLGETQYF | TGTGCCAGCAGCTTAGCGTATGGGCTTGGAGAGACCCAGTACTTC
TRBJ1-1 | . | once | TRBV28 | CASRTARGGRMNTEAFF | TGTGCCAGCAGAACAGCCAGGGGTGGACGCATGAACACTGAAGCTTTCTTT
TRBJ2-3 | . | few | TRBV29-1 | CSVDRASTDTQYF | TGCAGCGTTGACAGGGCTAGCACAGATACGCAGTATTTT
TRBJ1-2 | . | . | TRBV6-8 | CASTPRSLLYDF | TGTGCCAGCACCCCCCGGAGCCTCTTGTATGACTTC
TRBJ2-7 | . | . | TRBV4-3 | CASSQGQDLGYEQYF | TGCGCCAGCAGCCAAGGACAGGATTTGGGCTACGAGCAGTACTTC
TRBJ1-1 | . | . | TRBV5-6 | CASSLESLTEAFF | TGTGCCAGCAGCTTGGAAAGCTTGACTGAAGCTTTCTTT
TRBJ1-1 | TRBD1 | few | TRBV19 | CASSEPGQGNSEAFF | TGTGCCAGTAGTGAACCGGGACAGGGGAATTCTGAAGCTTTCTTT
TRBJ1-1 | TRBD1 | . | TRBV7-3 | CASSLDRVNTEAFF | TGTGCCAGCAGCTTGGACAGGGTGAACACTGAAGCTTTCTTT
TRBJ1-5 | TRBD1 | . | TRBV7-6 | CASSSEDRGRNQPQHF | TGTGCCAGCAGCTCCGAGGACAGGGGGCGCAATCAGCCCCAGCATTTT
TRBJ1-5 | . | . | TRBV29-1 | CSAASGGSNQPQHF | TGCAGCGCTGCCTCCGGGGGAAGCAATCAGCCCCAGCATTTT
TRBJ1-5 | . | once | TRBV18 | CASSPPGLSNQPQHF | TGTGCCAGCTCACCCCCCGGGTTAAGCAATCAGCCCCAGCATTTT
TRBJ1-1 | TRBD1 | . | TRBV5-8 | CASSPNRGTFTAFF | TGTGCCAGCAGCCCGAACAGGGGGACGTTTACGGCTTTCTTT
TRBJ2-7 | TRBD1 | . | TRBV19 | CASSTLPGQGFEQYF | TGTGCCAGTAGTACTCTACCGGGACAGGGATTCGAGCAGTACTTC
TRBJ2-1 | . | . | TRBV6-4 | CASSAGGLSSYNEQFF | TGTGCCAGCAGTGCGGGGGGCCTGAGCTCCTACAATGAGCAGTTCTTC
TRBJ2-3 | TRBD2 | . | TRBV28 | CATLGRREFTDTQYF | TGTGCCACCCTCGGACGGCGGGAGTTCACAGATACGCAGTATTTT
TRBJ2-1 | . | . | TRBV19 | CASSTPSGKKSSYNEQFF | TGTGCCAGTAGTACCCCCTCAGGCAAAAAGAGCTCCTACAATGAGCAGTTCTTC
TRBJ2-1 | TRBD2 | . | TRBV5-1 | CASFSGGAYHEQFF | TGCGCCAGTTTTAGCGGGGGGGCCTACCATGAGCAGTTCTTC
TRBJ2-7 | . | . | TRBV5-6 | CASSLYQGPYEQYF | TGTGCCAGCAGCTTGTACCAGGGTCCCTACGAGCAGTACTTC
TRBJ2-3 | TRBD2 | . | TRBV7-2 | CASTKAGGVDTQYF | TGTGCCAGCACCAAAGCGGGAGGGGTAGATACGCAGTATTTT
TRBJ2-7 | TRBD1 | . | TRBV6-5 | CASSLTGALIYEQYF | TGTGCCAGCAGTCTGACAGGGGCGCTAATCTACGAGCAGTACTTC
TRBJ2-7 | TRBD1 | . | TRBV19 | CASSVTGGNGYEQYF | TGTGCCAGTAGTGTAACAGGGGGCAATGGTTACGAGCAGTACTTC
TRBJ2-1 | TRBD1 | . | TRBV5-6 | CASSQTGGNEQFF | TGTGCCAGCAGCCAGACAGGGGGCAATGAGCAGTTCTTC
TRBJ2-3 | . | . | TRBV7-6 | CASSLVGGTSTDTQYF | TGTGCCAGCAGCTTAGTCGGGGGTACTAGCACAGATACGCAGTATTTT
TRBJ2-7 | TRBD1 | . | TRBV10-2 | CASSWDRITQYEQYF | TGCGCCAGCAGCTGGGACAGGATAACGCAATACGAGCAGTACTTC
TRBJ1-2 | . | . | TRBV7-2 | CASSSGSLRHGYTF | TGTGCCAGCAGTTCCGGGTCCTTACGCCATGGCTACACCTTC
TRBJ2-2 | . | . | TRBV19 | CASSIPPGHSTGELFF | TGTGCCAGTAGTATACCCCCGGGACATTCAACCGGGGAGCTGTTTTTT
TRBJ1-2 | . | . | TRBV25-1 | CASSDPGNYGYTF | TGTGCCAGCAGTGATCCAGGGAACTATGGCTACACCTTC
TRBJ2-7 | . | few | TRBV11-2 | CASSLRGRGGDEQYF | TGTGCCAGCAGCTTAAGGGGAAGGGGGGGGGACGAGCAGTACTTC
TRBJ2-1 | TRBD2 | . | TRBV9 | CASSVAGAGGGDEQFF | TGTGCCAGCAGCGTAGCAGGAGCGGGGGGCGGCGATGAGCAGTTCTTC
TRBJ2-3 | . | . | TRBV20-1 | CSAAKPDTQYF | TGCAGTGCTGCAAAGCCAGATACGCAGTATTTT
TRBJ1-2 | TRBD1 | . | TRBV29-1 | CSVARDRIYGYTF | TGCAGCGTAGCGAGGGACAGGATCTATGGCTACACCTTC
TRBJ2-1 | . | few | TRBV4-3 | CASSQARGYEQFF | TGCGCCAGCAGCCAAGCGAGGGGGTATGAGCAGTTCTTC
TRBJ1-5 | . | . | TRBV29-1 | CSGGGPRSQPQHF | TGCAGCGGGGGGGGCCCCCGGAGTCAGCCCCAGCATTTT
TRBJ2-4 | . | . | TRBV2 | CASSEDRSKNIQYF | TGTGCCAGCAGTGAGGACAGATCCAAAAACATTCAGTACTTC
TRBJ1-2 | . | . | TRBV7-2 | CASSTGAVAYGYTF | TGTGCCAGCAGCACTGGGGCAGTCGCATATGGCTACACCTTC
TRBJ2-3 | TRBD2 | . | TRBV4-3 | CASSAGGSTDTQYF | TGCGCCAGCAGCGCGGGAGGCAGCACAGATACGCAGTATTTT
TRBJ2-7 | TRBD1 | . | TRBV29-1 | CSVERTGGEQYF | TGCAGCGTTGAACGCACAGGGGGCGAGCAGTACTTC
TRBJ1-2 | . | . | TRBV5-1 | CASSLSHTYGYTF | TGCGCCAGCAGCTTGTCCCACACCTATGGCTACACCTTC
TRBJ1-1 | . | . | TRBV11-2 | CASSLVFGGQISQAFF | TGTGCCAGCAGCTTAGTATTTGGGGGACAAATCAGTCAAGCTTTCTTT
TRBJ2-7 | . | . | TRBV19 | CASSQGPSYEQYF | TGTGCCAGTAGCCAGGGGCCATCCTACGAGCAGTACTTC
TRBJ1-1 | TRBD1 | . | TRBV6-6 | CASSYPGQQNTEAFF | TGTGCCAGCAGTTATCCGGGACAGCAGAACACTGAAGCTTTCTTT
TRBJ2-7 | . | . | TRBV14 | CASSHSYEQYF | TGTGCCAGCAGCCACAGCTACGAGCAGTACTTC
TRBJ1-3 | . | . | TRBV5-1 | CASSLEAAGSGNTIYF | TGCGCCAGCAGCTTGGAGGCCGCGGGCTCTGGAAACACCATATATTTT
TRBJ1-1 | . | . | TRBV10-3 | CAISVLSEGTEAFF | TGTGCCATCAGTGTTCTTTCGGAGGGGACTGAAGCTTTCTTT
TRBJ2-3 | . | . | TRBV11-2 | CASSLVWRGGTDTQYF | TGTGCCAGCAGCTTAGTCTGGAGGGGAGGCACAGATACGCAGTATTTT
TRBJ1-2 | TRBD1 | once | TRBV6-6 | CASSYDGQGAYGYTF | TGTGCCAGCAGTTACGACGGACAGGGAGCCTATGGCTACACCTTC
TRBJ2-5 | TRBD1 | . | TRBV7-9 | CASSYGTGWETQYF | TGTGCCAGCAGCTACGGGACAGGGTGGGAGACCCAGTACTTC